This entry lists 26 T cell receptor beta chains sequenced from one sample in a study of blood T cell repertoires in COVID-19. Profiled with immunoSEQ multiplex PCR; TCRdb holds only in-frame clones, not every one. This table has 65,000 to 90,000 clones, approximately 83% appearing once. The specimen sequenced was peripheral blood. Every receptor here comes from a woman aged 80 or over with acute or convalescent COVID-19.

The CDR3 region is CASSQAGLAGGRGTDTQYF. CDR3 nucleotides: TGTGCCAGCAGCCAAGCAGGACTAGCGGGAGGGCGGGGCACAGATACGCAGTATTTT. The J gene is TRBJ2-3, the V gene TRBV3-1 (or the pseudogene TRBV3-2), with 15 bases matching TRBD2. Germline V gene data show CDR1 as LGHDT and CDR2 as YNNKEL (reference sequence). Losses at the gene ends were 1 base for V and 1 base for J; bases not matched to a gene: 6. This CDR3 contains 19 residues.

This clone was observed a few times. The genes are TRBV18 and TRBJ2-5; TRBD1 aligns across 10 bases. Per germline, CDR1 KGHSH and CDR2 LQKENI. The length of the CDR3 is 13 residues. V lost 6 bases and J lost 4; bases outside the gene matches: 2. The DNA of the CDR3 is TGTGCCAGCTCCCGGACAGGGGGAGAGACCCAGTACTTC. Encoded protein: CASSRTGGETQYF.

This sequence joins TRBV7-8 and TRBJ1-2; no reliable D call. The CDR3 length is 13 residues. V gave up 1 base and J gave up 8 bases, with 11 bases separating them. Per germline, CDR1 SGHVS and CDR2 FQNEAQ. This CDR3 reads CASSLDPKRGYTF. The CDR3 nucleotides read TGTGCCAGCAGCTTAGACCCGAAGAGGGGCTACACCTTC.

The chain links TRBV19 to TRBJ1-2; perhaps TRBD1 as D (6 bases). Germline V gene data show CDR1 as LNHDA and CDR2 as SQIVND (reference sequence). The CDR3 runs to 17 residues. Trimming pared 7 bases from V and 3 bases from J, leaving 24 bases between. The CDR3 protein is CASIRSVSGGPDYGYTF. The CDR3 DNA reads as TGTGCCAGTATCAGGTCTGTTTCGGGGGGCCCCGACTATGGCTACACCTTC.

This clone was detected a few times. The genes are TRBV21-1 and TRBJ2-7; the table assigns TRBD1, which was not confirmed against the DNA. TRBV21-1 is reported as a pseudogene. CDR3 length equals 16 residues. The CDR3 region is CASSKVGPLPLYEQYF. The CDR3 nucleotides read TGTGCCAGCAGCAAAGTGGGGCCTCTCCCCCTCTACGAGCAGTACTTC.

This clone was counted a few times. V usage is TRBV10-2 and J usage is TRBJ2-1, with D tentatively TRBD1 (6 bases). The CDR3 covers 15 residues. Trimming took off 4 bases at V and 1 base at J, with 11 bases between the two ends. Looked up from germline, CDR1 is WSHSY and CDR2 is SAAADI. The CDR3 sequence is CASSGGTPSYNEQFF. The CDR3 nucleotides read TGCGCCAGCAGTGGTGGGACACCTTCCTACAATGAGCAGTTCTTC.

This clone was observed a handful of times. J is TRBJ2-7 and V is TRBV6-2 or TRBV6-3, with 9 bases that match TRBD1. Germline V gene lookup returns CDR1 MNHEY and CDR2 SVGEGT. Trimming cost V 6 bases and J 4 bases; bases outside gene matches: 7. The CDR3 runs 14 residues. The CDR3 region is CASSLGQGMYEQYF. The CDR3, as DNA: TGTGCCAGCAGCCTGGGACAGGGAATGTACGAGCAGTACTTC.

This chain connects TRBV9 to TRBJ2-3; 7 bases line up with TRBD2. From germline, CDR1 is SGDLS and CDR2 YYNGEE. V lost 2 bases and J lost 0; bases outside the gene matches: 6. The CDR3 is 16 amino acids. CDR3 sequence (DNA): TGTGCCAGCAGCGTGATGGAGCGGGGAAGCACAGATACGCAGTATTTT. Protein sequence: CASSVMERGSTDTQYF.

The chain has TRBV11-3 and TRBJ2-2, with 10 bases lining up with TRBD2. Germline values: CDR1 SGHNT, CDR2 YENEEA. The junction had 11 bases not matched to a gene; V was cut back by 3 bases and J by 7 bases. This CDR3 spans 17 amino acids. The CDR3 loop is CASSFLTSGTGGGELFF. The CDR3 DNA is TGTGCCAGCAGCTTTCTTACTAGCGGGACGGGGGGCGGGGAGCTGTTTTTT.

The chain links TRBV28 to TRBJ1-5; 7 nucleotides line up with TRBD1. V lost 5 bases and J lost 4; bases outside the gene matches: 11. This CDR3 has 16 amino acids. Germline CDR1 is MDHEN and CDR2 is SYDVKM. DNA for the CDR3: TGTGCCAGCAGTCCCAGACAGGGAGGCACGAATCAGCCCCAGCATTTT. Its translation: CASSPRQGGTNQPQHF.

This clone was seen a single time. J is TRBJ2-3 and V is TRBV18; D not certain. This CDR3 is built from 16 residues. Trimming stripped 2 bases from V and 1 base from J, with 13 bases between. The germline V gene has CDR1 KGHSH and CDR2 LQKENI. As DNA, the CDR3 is TGTGCCAGCTCACCAACCGGCGAGGCCGGCACAGATACGCAGTATTTT. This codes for CASSPTGEAGTDTQYF.

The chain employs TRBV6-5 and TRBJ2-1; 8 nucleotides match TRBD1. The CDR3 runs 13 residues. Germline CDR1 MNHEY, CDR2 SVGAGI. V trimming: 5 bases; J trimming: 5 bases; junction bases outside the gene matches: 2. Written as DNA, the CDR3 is TGTGCCAGCAGTCTGACAGGGGACAATGAGCAGTTCTTC. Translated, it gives CASSLTGDNEQFF.

CDR3: CASASGGGKETQYF. Written as DNA, the CDR3 is TGTGCCAGCGCTTCCGGGGGAGGCAAGGAGACCCAGTACTTC. This chain links TRBV28 with TRBJ2-5, with TRBD2 as a possible D gene (6 bases). The CDR3 consists of 14 residues. Germline lookup yields CDR1 MDHEN and CDR2 SYDVKM. The ends were cut back, 8 bases at V and 5 bases at J, with 18 bases in the middle.

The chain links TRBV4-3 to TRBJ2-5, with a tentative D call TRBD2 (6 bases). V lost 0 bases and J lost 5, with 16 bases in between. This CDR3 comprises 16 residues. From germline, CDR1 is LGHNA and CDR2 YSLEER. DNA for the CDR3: TGCGCCAGCAGCCAAGATTGGCGGGGAACTGGGGAGACCCAGTACTTC. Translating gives CASSQDWRGTGETQYF.

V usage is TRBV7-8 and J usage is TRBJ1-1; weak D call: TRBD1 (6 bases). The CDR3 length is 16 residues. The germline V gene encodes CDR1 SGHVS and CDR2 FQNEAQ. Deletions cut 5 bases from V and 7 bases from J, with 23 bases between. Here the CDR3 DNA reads TGTGCCAGCAGCCCCCCCAGGGGCGGCGGGAGAAGTGAAGCTTTCTTT. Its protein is CASSPPRGGGRSEAFF.

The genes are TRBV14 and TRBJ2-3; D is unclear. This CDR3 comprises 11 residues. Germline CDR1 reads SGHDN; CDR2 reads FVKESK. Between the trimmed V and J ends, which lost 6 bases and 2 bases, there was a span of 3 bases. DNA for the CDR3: TGTGCCAGCAGTCACACAGATACGCAGTATTTT. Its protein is CASSHTDTQYF.

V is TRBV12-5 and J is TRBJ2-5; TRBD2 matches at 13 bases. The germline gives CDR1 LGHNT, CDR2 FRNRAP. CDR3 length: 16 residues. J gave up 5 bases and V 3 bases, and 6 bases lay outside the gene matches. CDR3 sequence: CASGFRTSGSPETQYF. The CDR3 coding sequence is TGTGCTAGTGGTTTTCGGACTAGCGGGAGCCCTGAGACCCAGTACTTC.

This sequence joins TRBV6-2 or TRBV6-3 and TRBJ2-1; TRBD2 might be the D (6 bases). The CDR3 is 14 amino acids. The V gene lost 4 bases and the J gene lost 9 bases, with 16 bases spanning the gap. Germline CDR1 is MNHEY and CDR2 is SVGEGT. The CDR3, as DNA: TGTGCCAGCAGTTCGCGCGCGACTAGTAGTGAGCAGTTCTTC. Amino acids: CASSSRATSSEQFF.

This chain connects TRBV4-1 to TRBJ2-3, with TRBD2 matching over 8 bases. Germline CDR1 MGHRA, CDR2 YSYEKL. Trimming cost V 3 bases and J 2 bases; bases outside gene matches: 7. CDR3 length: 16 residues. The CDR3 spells CASSHGSGRATDTQYF. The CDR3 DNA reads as TGCGCCAGCAGCCATGGAAGCGGGAGAGCCACAGATACGCAGTATTTT.

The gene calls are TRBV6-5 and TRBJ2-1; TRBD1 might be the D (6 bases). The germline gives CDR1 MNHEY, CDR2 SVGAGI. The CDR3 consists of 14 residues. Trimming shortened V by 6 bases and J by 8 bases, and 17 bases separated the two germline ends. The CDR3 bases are TGTGCCAGCAGCACTTACAGGGTAAACTATGAGCAGTTCTTC. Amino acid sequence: CASSTYRVNYEQFF.

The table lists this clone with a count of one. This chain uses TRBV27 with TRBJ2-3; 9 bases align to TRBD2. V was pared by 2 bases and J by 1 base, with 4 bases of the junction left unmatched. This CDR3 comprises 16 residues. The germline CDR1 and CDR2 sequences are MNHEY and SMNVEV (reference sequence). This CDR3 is CASSLLGGRGTDTQYF. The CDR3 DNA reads TGTGCCAGCAGTTTACTAGGCGGGAGGGGCACAGATACGCAGTATTTT.

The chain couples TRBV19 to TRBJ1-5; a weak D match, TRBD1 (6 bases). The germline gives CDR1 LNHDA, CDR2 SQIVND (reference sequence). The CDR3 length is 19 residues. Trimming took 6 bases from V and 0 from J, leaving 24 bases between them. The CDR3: CASRGLARGLLLSNQPQHF. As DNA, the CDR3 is TGTGCCAGTAGGGGGTTGGCCAGGGGATTATTACTTAGCAATCAGCCCCAGCATTTT.

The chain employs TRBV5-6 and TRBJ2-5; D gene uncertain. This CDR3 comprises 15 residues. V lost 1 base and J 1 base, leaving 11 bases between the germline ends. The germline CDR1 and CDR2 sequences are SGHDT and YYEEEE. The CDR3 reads CASSLYGATQETQYF. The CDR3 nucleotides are TGTGCCAGCAGCTTGTACGGAGCCACCCAAGAGACCCAGTACTTC.

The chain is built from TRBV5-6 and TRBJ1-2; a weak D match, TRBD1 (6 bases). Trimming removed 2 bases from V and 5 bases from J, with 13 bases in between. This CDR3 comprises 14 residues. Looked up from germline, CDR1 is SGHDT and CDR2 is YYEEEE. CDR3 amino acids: CASSFWGRGYGYTF. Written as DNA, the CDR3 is TGTGCCAGCAGCTTTTGGGGCAGGGGTTATGGCTACACCTTC.

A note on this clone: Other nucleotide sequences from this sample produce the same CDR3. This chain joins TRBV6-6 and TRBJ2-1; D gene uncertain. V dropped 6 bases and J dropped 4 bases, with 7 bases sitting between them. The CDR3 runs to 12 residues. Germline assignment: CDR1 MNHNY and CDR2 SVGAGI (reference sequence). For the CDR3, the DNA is TGTGCCAGCAGCCGACCATACAATGAGCAGTTCTTC. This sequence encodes CASSRPYNEQFF.

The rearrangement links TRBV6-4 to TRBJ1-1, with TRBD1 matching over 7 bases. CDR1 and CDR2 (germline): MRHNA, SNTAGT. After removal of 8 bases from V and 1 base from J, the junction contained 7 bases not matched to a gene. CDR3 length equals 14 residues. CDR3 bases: TGTGCCAGCCGTAGGGACAGTGCGAACACTGAAGCTTTCTTT. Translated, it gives CASRRDSANTEAFF.